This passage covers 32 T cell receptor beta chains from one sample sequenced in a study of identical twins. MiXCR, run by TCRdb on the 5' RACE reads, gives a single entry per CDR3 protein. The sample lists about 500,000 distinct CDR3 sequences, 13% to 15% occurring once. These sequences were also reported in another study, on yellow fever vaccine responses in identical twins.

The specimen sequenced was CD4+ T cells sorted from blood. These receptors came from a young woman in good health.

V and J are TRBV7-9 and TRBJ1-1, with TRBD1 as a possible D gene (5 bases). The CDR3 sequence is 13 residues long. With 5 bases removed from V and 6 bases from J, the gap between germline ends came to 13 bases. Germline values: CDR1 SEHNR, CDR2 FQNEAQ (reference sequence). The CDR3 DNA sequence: TGTGCCAGCAGCCCACAGGCGACGGCTGAAGCTTTCTTT. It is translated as CASSPQATAEAFF.

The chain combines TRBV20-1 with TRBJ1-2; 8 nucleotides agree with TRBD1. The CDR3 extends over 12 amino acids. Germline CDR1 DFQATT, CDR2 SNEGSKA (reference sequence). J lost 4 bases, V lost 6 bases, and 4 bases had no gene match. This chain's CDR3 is CSAAGTGYGYTF. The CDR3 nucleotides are TGCAGTGCGGCAGGGACAGGCTATGGCTACACCTTC.

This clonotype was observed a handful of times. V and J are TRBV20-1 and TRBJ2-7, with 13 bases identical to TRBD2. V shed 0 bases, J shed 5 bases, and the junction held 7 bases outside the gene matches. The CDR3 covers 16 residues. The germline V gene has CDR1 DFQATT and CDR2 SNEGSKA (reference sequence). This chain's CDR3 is CSARDFRLAGGNEQYF. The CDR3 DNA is TGCAGTGCTAGAGATTTCCGACTAGCGGGAGGAAACGAGCAGTACTTC.

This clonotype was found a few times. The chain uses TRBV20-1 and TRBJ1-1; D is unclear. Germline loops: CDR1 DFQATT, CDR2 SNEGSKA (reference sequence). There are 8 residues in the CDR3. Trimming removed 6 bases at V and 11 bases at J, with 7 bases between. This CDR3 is CSADGAFF. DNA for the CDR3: TGCAGTGCAGATGGGGCTTTCTTT.

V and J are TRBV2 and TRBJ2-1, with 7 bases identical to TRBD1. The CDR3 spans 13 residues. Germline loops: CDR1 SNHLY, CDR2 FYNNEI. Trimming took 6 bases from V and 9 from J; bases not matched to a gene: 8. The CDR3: CASRGDSLPEQFF. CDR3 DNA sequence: TGTGCCAGCAGGGGGGACAGCTTACCTGAGCAGTTCTTC.

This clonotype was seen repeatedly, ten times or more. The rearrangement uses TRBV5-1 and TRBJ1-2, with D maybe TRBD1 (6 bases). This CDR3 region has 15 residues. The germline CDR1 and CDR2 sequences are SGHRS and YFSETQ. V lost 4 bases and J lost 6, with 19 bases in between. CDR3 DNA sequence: TGCGCCAGCAGCGCAAATCCACAGGGTCGGGATGGCTACACCTTC. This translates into CASSANPQGRDGYTF.

The chain's CDR3 is CSAILTREQFF. For the CDR3, the DNA is TGCAGTGCTATATTGACTAGAGAGCAGTTCTTC. V and J are TRBV20-1 and TRBJ2-1; maybe TRBD2 (6 bases). The CDR3 is made up of 11 amino acids. The V gene lost 4 bases and the J gene lost 10 bases, with 11 bases spanning the gap. Looked up from germline, CDR1 is DFQATT and CDR2 is SNEGSKA (reference sequence).

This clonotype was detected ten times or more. This CDR3 is CASSQSTGELFF. For the CDR3, the DNA is TGTGCCAGCAGCCAAAGCACCGGGGAGCTGTTTTTT. The chain links TRBV3-1 to TRBJ2-2; the D is unclear. The CDR3 runs 12 residues. The germline V gene encodes CDR1 LGHDT and CDR2 YNNKEL (reference sequence). Deletions cut 2 bases from V and 4 bases from J, with 2 bases between.

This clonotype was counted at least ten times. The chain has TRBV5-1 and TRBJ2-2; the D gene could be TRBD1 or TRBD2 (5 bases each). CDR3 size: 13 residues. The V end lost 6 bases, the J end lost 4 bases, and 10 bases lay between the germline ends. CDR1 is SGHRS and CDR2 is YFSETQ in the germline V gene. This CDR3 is CASTLGGTGELFF. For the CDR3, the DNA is TGCGCCAGCACCCTTGGGGGCACCGGGGAGCTGTTTTTT.

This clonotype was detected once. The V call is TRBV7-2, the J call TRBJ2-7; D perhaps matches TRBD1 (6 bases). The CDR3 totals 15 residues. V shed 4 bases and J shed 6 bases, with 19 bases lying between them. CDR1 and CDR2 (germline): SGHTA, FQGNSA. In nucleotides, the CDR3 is TGTGCCAGCAGCTCCGCAGGGGTCCGGGGTCGCGAGCAGTACTTC. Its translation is CASSSAGVRGREQYF.

CDR3 loop: CASTRDTPYEQYF. DNA of the CDR3: TGCGCCAGCACACGGGACACTCCCTACGAGCAGTACTTC. The chain carries TRBV23-1 and TRBJ2-7, with a possible D match to TRBD1 (6 bases). TRBV23-1 is labeled an ORF, and its function is uncertain. Trimming cost V 7 bases and J 2 bases, with 12 bases left between them. There are 13 residues in the CDR3.

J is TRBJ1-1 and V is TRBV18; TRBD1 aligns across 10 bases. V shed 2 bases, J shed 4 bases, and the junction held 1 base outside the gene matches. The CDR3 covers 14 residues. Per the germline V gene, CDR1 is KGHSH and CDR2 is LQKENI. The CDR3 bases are TGTGCCAGCTCACCAGGGACAGGGGCCACTGAAGCTTTCTTT. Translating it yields CASSPGTGATEAFF.

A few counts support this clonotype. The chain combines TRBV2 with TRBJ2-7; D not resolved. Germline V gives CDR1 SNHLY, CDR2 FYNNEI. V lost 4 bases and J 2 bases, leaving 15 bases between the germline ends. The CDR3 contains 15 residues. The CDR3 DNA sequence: TGTGCCAGCAGTGCGACGTCCCCTCTACCCTACGAGCAGTACTTC. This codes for CASSATSPLPYEQYF. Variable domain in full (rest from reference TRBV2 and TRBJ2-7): EPEVTQTPSHQVTQMGQEVILRCVPISNHLYFYWYRQILGQKVEFLVSFYNNEISEKSEIFDDQFSVERPDGSNFTLKIRSTKLEDSAMYFCASSATSPLPYEQYFGPGTRLTVT.

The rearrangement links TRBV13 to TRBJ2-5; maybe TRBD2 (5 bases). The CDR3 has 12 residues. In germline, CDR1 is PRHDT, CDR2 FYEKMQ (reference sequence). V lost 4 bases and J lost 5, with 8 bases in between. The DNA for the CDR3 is TGTGCCAGCAGCTCGGGGATGGAGACCCAGTACTTC. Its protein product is CASSSGMETQYF.

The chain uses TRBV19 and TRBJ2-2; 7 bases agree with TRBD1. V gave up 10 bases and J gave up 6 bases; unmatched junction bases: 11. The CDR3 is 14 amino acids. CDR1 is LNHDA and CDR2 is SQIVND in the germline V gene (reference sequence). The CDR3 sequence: CATRQGLVSGELFF. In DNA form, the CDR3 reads TGTGCCACCCGACAGGGTTTAGTCTCCGGGGAGCTGTTTTTT.

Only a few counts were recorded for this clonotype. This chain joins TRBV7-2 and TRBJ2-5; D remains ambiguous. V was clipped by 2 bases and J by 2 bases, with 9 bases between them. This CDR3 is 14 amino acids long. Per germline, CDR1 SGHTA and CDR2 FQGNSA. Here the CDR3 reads CASSLRNKQETQYF. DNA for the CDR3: TGTGCCAGCAGCTTACGTAACAAACAAGAGACCCAGTACTTC.

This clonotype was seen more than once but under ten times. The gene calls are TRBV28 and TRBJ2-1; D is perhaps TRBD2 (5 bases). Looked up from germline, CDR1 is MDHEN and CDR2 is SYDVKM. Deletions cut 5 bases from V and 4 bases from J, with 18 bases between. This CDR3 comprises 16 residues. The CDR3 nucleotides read TGTGCCAGCAGTCAGAACGGGATCGGGTATTACAATGAGCAGTTCTTC. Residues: CASSQNGIGYYNEQFF.

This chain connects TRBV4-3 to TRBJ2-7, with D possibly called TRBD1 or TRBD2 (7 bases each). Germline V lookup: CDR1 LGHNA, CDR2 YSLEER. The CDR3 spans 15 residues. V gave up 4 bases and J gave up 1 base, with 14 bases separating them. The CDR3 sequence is CASSLTRGGSYEQYF. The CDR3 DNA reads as TGCGCCAGCAGCCTAACCAGGGGGGGATCCTACGAGCAGTACTTC.

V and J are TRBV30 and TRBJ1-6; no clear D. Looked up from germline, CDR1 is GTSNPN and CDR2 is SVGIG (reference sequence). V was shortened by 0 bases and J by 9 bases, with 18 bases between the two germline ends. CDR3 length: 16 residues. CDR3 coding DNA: TGTGCCTGGAGTGTATCCAGCGGCAGTATCGGTTCACCCCTCCACTTT. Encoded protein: CAWSVSSGSIGSPLHF.

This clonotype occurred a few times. This CDR3 is CASSLRVVGATGELFF. In DNA form, the CDR3 reads TGTGCCAGCAGTCTAAGGGTGGTGGGGGCTACCGGGGAGCTGTTTTTT. The V gene is TRBV6-1, the J gene TRBJ2-2; D is possibly TRBD1 (6 bases). V was shortened by 5 bases and J by 5 bases, with 18 bases between the two germline ends. The germline V gene has CDR1 MNHNS and CDR2 SASEGT. The CDR3 covers 16 residues.

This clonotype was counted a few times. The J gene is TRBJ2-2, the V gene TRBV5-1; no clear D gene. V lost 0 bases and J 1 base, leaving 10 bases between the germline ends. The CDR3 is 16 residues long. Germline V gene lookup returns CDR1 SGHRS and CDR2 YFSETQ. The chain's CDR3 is CASSLDQLGNTGELFF. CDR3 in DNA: TGCGCCAGCAGCTTGGACCAGCTCGGGAACACCGGGGAGCTGTTTTTT.

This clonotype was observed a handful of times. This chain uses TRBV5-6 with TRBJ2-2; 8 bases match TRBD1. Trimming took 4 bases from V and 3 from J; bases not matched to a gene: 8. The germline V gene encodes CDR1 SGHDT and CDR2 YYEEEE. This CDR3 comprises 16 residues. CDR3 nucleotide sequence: TGTGCCAGCAGCCGACTCAGGGGGCGCGACACCGGGGAGCTGTTTTTT. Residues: CASSRLRGRDTGELFF.

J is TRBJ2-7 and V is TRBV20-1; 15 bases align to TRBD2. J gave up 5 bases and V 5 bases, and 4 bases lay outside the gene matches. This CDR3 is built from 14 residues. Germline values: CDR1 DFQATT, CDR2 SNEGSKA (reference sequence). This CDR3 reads CSAGTSGRKNEQYF. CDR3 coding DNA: TGCAGTGCTGGGACTAGCGGGAGGAAAAACGAGCAGTACTTC.

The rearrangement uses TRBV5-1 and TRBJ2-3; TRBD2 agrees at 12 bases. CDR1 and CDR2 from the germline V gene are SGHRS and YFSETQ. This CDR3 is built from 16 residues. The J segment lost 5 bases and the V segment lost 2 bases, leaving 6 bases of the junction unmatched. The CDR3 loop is CASSFPSGGAKDTQYF. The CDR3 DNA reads TGCGCCAGCAGCTTCCCTAGCGGGGGGGCAAAAGATACGCAGTATTTT.

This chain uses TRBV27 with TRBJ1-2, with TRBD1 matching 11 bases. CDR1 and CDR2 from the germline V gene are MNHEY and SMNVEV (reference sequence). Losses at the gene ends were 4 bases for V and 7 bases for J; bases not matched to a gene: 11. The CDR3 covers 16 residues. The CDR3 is CASSYLPGQGVFGYTF. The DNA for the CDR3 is TGTGCCAGCAGTTACCTCCCGGGACAGGGGGTCTTTGGCTACACCTTC.

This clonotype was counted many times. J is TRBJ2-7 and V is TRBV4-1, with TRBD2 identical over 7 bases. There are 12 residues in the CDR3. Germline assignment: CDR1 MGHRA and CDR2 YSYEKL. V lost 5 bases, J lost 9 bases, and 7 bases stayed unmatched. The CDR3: CASSLAGLVQYF. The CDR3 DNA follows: TGCGCCAGCAGCTTAGCGGGTTTGGTGCAGTACTTC.

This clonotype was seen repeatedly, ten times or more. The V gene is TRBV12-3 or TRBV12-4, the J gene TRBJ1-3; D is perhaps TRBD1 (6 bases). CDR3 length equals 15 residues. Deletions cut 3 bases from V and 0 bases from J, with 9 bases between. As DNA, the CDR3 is TGTGCCAGCAGTTTGGGACAAAGCTCTGGAAACACCATATATTTT. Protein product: CASSLGQSSGNTIYF.

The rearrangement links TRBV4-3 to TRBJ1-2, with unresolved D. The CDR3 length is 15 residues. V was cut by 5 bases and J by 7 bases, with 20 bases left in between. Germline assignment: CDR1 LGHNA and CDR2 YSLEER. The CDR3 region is CASSSGAWAETGYTF. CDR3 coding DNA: TGCGCCAGCAGCTCGGGAGCCTGGGCGGAGACTGGCTACACCTTC.

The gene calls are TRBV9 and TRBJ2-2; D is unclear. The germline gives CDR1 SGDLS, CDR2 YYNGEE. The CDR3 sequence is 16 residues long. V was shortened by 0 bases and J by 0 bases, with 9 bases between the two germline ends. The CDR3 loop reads CASSVVQASNTGELFF. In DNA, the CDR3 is TGTGCCAGCAGCGTAGTTCAGGCTTCGAACACCGGGGAGCTGTTTTTT.

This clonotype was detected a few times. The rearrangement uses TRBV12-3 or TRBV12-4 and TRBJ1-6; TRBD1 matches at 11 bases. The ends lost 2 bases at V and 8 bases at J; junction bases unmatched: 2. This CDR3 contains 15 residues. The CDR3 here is CASSLRDRGDSPLHF. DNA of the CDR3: TGTGCCAGCAGTTTAAGGGACAGGGGGGATTCACCCCTCCACTTT.

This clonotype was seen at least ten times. The CDR3 protein is CASTRSGTEFYEQYF. CDR3 in DNA: TGTGCCAGCACCCGTTCGGGGACAGAGTTCTACGAGCAGTACTTC. The V call is TRBV12-3 or TRBV12-4, the J call TRBJ2-7; TRBD1 matches 7 bases. V was clipped by 7 bases and J by 3 bases; unmatched bases: 12. The CDR3 is made up of 15 amino acids.

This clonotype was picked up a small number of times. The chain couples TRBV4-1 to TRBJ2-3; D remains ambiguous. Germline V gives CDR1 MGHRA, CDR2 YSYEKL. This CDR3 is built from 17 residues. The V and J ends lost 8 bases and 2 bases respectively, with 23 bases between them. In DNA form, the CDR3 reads TGCGCCAGCTTGGGTGGCGGTAAGACCGGCTTCACAGATACGCAGTATTTT. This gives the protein CASLGGGKTGFTDTQYF.